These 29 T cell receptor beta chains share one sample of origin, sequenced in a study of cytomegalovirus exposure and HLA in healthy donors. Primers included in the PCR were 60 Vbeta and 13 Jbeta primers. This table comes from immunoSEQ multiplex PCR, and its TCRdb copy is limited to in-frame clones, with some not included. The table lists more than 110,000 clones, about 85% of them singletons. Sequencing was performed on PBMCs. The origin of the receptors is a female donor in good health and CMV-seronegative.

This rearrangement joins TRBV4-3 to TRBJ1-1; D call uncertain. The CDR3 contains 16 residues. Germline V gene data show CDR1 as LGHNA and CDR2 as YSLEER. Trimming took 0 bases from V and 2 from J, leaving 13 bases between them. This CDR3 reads CASSQDDKAPNTEAFF. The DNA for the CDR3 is TGCGCCAGCAGCCAAGATGACAAGGCCCCCAACACTGAAGCTTTCTTT.

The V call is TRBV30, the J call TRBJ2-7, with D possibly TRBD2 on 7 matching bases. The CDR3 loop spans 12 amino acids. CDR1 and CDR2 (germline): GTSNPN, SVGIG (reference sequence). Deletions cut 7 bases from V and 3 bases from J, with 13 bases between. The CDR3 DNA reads TGTGCCTTTAGGGGGGGAGGCTACGAGCAGTACTTC. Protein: CAFRGGGYEQYF. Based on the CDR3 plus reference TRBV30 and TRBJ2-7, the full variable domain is SQTIHQWPATLVQPVGSPLSLECTVEGTSNPNLYWYRQAAGRGLQLLFYSVGIGQISSEVPQNLSASRPQDRQFILSSKKLLLSDSGFYLCAFRGGGYEQYFGPGTRLTVT.

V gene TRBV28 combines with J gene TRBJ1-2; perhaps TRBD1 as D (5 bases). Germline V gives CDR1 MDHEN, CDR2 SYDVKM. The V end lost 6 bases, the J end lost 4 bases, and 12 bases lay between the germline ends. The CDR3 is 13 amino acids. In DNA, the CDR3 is TGTGCCAGCAGCCGGGGAGGGACCTATGGCTACACCTTC. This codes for CASSRGGTYGYTF.

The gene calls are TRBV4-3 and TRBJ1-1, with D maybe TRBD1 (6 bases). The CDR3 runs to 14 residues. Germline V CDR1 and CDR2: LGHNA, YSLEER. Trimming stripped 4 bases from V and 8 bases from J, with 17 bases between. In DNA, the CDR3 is TGCGCCAGCAGCCCTGGGACATTTCAGACGGAAGCTTTCTTT. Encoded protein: CASSPGTFQTEAFF.

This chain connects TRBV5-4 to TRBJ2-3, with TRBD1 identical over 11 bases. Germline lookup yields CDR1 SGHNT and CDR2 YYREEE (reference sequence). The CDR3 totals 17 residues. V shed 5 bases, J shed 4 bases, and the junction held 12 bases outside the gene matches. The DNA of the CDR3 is TGTGCCAGCAGGGGGACAGGGGGTAGTCATCCGCCAGATACGCAGTATTTT. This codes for CASRGTGGSHPPDTQYF.

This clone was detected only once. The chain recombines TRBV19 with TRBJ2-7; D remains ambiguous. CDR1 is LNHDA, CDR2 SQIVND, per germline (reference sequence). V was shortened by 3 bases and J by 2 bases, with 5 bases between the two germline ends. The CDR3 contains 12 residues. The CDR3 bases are TGTGCCAGTAGTATGGGCGCCTACGAGCAGTACTTC. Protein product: CASSMGAYEQYF.

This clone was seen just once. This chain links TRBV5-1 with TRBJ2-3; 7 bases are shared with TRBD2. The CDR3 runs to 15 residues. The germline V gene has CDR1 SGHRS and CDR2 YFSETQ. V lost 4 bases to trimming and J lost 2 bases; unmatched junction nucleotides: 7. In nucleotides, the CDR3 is TGCGCCAGCAGCGATGTGGCGGGGGACACAGATACGCAGTATTTT. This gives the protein CASSDVAGDTDTQYF.

Here the CDR3 DNA reads TGCAGCGTCAGTCTAGCAAGAGTCGAGCAGTACTTC. Translation gives CSVSLARVEQYF. This chain joins TRBV29-1 and TRBJ2-7, with D possibly TRBD2 on 5 matching bases. CDR1 is SQVTM, CDR2 ANQGSEA, per germline. This CDR3 spans 12 amino acids. Trimming cost V 6 bases and J 6 bases, with 15 bases left between them.

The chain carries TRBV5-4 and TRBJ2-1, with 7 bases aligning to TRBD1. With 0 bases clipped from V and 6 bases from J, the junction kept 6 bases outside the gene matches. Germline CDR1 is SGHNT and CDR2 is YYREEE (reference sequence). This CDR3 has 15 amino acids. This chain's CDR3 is CASSLEGALFNEQFF. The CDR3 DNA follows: TGTGCCAGCAGCTTGGAGGGGGCTCTTTTCAATGAGCAGTTCTTC. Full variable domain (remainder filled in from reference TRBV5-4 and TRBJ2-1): ETGVTQSPTHLIKTRGQQVTLRCSSQSGHNTVSWYQQALGQGPQFIFQYYREEENGRGNFPPRFSGLQFPNYSSELNVNALELDDSALYLCASSLEGALFNEQFFGPGTRLTVL.

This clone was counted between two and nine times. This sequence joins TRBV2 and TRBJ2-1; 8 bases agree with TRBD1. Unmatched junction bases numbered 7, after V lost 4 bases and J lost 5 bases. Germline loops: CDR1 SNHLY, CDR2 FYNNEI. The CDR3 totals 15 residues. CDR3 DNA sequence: TGTGCCAGCAGTGGAGGGGACAGGTCCCACAATGAGCAGTTCTTC. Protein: CASSGGDRSHNEQFF.

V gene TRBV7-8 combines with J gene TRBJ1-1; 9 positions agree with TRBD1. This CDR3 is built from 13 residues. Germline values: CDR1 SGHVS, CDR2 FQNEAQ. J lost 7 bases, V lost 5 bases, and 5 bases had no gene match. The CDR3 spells CASSRDREGEAFF. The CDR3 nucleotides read TGTGCCAGCAGCCGGGACAGGGAGGGTGAAGCTTTCTTT.

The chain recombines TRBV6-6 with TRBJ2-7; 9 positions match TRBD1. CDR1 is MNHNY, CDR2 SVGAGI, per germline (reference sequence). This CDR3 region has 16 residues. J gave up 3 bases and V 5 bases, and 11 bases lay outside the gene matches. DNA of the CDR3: TGTGCCAGCAGTCCCGCGGGACAGGGTCTCCGCTACGAGCAGTACTTC. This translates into CASSPAGQGLRYEQYF.

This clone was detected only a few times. The CDR3 is CASSVEPGYGYTF. For the CDR3, the DNA is TGTGCCAGCAGCGTCGAGCCGGGCTATGGCTACACCTTC. The chain uses TRBV6-5 and TRBJ1-2; no firm D call. There are 13 residues in the CDR3. Germline loops: CDR1 MNHEY, CDR2 SVGAGI. V was cut by 6 bases and J by 4 bases, with 12 bases left in between.

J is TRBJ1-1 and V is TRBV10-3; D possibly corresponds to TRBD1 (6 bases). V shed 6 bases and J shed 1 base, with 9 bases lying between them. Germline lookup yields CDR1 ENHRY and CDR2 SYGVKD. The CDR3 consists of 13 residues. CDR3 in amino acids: CAISRQENTEAFF. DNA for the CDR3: TGTGCCATCAGCCGACAGGAGAACACTGAAGCTTTCTTT.

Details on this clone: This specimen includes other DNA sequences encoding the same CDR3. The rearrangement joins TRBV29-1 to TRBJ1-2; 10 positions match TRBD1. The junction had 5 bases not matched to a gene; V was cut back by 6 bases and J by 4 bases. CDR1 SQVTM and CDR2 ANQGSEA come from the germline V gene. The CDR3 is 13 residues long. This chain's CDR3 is CSVGTGASYGYTF. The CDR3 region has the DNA TGCAGCGTGGGGACAGGGGCCTCCTATGGCTACACCTTC.

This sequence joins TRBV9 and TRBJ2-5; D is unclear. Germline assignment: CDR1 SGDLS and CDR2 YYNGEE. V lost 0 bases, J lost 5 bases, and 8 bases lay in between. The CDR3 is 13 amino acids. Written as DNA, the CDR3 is TGTGCCAGCAGCGTAGGCGTTTGGGAGACCCAGTACTTC. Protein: CASSVGVWETQYF. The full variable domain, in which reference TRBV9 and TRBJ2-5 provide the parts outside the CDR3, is DSGVTQTPKHLITATGQRVTLRCSPRSGDLSVYWYQQSLDQGLQFLIQYYNGEERAKGNILERFSAQQFPDLHSELNLSSLELGDSALYFCASSVGVWETQYFGPGTRLLVL.

DNA for the CDR3: TGTGCCAGCAGCTTTACCCGGACAGGGAGCACAGATACGCAGTATTTT. This sequence encodes CASSFTRTGSTDTQYF. V gene TRBV7-2 combines with J gene TRBJ2-3, with 8 bases matching TRBD1. The junction had 5 bases not matched to a gene; V was cut back by 3 bases and J by 0 bases. CDR1 is SGHTA, CDR2 FQGNSA, per germline. The CDR3 contains 16 residues.

As DNA, the CDR3 is TGTGCCAGCAGCTTAGACAGGGGGCTGGGTGGGGCCAACGTCCTGACTTTC. Amino acids: CASSLDRGLGGANVLTF. V and J are TRBV7-8 and TRBJ2-6, with 9 nucleotides matching TRBD1. Germline CDR1 reads SGHVS; CDR2 reads FQNEAQ. The CDR3 has 17 amino acids. The junction had 4 bases not matched to a gene; V was cut back by 1 base and J by 3 bases.

The CDR3 bases are TGTGCCAGCAGCATGGGACAGGAGAACACTGAAGCTTTCTTT. Protein product: CASSMGQENTEAFF. The rearrangement uses TRBV11-2 and TRBJ1-1, with 8 nucleotides matching TRBD1. Germline V gives CDR1 SGHAT, CDR2 FQNNGV. The trim removed 5 bases at V and 1 base at J, leaving 3 bases unmatched. This CDR3 has 14 amino acids.

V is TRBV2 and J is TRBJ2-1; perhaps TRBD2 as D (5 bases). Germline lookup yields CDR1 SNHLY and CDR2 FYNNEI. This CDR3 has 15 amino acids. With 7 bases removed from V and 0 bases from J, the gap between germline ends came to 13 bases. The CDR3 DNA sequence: TGTGCCAGCATGGAGGCTGTCAACTCCTACAATGAGCAGTTCTTC. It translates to CASMEAVNSYNEQFF. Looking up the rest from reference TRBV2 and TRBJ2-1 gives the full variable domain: EPEVTQTPSHQVTQMGQEVILRCVPISNHLYFYWYRQILGQKVEFLVSFYNNEISEKSEIFDDQFSVERPDGSNFTLKIRSTKLEDSAMYFCASMEAVNSYNEQFFGPGTRLTVL.

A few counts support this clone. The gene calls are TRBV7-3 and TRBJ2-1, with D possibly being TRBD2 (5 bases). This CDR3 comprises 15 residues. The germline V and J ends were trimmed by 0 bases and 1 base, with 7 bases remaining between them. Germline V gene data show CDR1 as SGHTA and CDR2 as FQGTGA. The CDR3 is CASSLTGGSYNEQFF. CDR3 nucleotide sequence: TGTGCCAGCAGCTTAACGGGCGGGTCCTACAATGAGCAGTTCTTC.

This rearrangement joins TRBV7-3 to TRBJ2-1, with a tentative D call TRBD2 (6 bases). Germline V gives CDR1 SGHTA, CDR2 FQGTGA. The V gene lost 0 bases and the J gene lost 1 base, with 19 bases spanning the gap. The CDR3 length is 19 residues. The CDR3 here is CASSLTRDSLFGSYNEQFF. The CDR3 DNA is TGTGCCAGCAGCTTAACCCGGGACTCCCTTTTTGGATCCTACAATGAGCAGTTCTTC.

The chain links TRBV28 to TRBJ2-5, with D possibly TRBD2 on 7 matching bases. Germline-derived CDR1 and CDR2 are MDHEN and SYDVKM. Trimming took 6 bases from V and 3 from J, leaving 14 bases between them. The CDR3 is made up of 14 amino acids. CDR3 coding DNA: TGTGCCAGCAGCCCCGGGGAGGGGGAAGAGACCCAGTACTTC. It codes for CASSPGEGEETQYF.

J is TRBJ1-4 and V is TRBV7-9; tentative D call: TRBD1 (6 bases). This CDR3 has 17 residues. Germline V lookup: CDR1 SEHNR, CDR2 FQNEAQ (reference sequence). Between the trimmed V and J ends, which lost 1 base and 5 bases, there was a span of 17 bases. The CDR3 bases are TGTGCCAGCAGCTTAGGCGGGGGGGGGCAAAGGAATGAAAAACTGTTTTTT. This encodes CASSLGGGGQRNEKLFF.

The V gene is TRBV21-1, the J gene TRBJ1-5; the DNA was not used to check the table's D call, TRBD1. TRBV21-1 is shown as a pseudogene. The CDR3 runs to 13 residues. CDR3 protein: CAHGGAQARPQHF. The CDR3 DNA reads TGTGCCCACGGTGGGGCCCAGGCCCGACCCCAGCATTTT.

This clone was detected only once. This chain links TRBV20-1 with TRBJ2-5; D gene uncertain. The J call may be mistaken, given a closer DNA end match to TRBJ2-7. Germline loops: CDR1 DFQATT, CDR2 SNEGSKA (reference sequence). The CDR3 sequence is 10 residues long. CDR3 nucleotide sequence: TGCAGTGGAGGCGGATACGAGCAGTACTTC. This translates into CSGGGYEQYF.

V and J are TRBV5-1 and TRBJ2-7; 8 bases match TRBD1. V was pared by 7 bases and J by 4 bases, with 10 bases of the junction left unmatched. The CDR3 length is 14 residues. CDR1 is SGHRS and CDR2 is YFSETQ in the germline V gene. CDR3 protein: CASAPGGLGYEQYF. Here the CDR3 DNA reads TGCGCCAGCGCCCCAGGGGGCCTCGGATACGAGCAGTACTTC. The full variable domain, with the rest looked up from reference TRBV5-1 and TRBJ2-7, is KAGVTQTPRYLIKTRGQQVTLSCSPISGHRSVSWYQQTPGQGLQFLFEYFSETQRNKGNFPGRFSGRQFSNSRSEMNVSTLELGDSALYLCASAPGGLGYEQYFGPGTRLTVT.

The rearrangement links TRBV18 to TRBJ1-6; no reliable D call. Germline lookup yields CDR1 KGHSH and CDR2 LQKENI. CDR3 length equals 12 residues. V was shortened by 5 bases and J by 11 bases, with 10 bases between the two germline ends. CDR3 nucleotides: TGTGCCAGCTCATCCCCGCAGACACCCCTCCACTTT. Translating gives CASSSPQTPLHF.

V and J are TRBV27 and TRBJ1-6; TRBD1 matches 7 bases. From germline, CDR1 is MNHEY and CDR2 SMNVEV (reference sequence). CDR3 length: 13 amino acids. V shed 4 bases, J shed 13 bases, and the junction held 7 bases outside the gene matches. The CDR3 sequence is CASSSRTGAPLHF. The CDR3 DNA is TGTGCCAGCAGTTCGAGGACAGGCGCGCCCCTCCACTTT.